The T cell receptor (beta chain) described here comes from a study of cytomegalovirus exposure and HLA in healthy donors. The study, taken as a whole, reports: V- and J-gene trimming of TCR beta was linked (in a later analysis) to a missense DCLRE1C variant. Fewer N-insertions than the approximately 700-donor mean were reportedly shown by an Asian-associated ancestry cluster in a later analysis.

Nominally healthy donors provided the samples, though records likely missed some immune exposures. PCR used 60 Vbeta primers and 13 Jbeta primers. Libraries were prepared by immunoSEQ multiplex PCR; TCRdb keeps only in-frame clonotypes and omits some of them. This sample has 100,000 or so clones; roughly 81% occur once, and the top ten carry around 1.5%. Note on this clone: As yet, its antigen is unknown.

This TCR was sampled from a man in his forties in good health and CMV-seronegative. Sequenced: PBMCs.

Here the CDR3 DNA reads TGTGCCACCACGAAGGGACAGGGTAATTCACCCCTCCACTTT. Amino acid sequence: CATTKGQGNSPLHF. The chain carries TRBV10-3 and TRBJ1-6, with 9 bases that match TRBD1. Germline V gives CDR1 ENHRY, CDR2 SYGVKD. This CDR3 region has 14 residues. After removal of 10 bases from V and 6 bases from J, the junction contained 7 bases not matched to a gene.